Listed below are T cell receptor beta chains from one sample, sequenced in a study of regulatory T cells in long-lasting Graves disease. TCRdb re-called the multiplex PCR reads through MiXCR, storing one row per CDR3 protein. The sample includes 420,000 or so distinct CDR3 sequences, about a quarter of them seen just once. The sequenced sample was peripheral blood mononuclear cells (PBMCs), obtained when the disease was refractory, from a patient treated with antithyroid drugs. The origin of the receptors is a female donor with Graves disease. Both conserved end residues are part of each CDR3.

V: TRBV20-1; J: TRBJ2-7; CDR3: CSATSGRASREQYF
V: TRBV4-1; J: TRBJ2-7; CDR3: CASSQEAPSGSGSEQYF
V: TRBV2; J: TRBJ2-7; CDR3: CASSEPNYEQYF
V: TRBV20-1; J: TRBJ2-5; CDR3: CSAVNRRQTQYF
V: TRBV20-1; J: TRBJ1-2; CDR3: CSARRPDRGFYGYTF
V: TRBV5-1; J: TRBJ2-5; CDR3: CASSGGLARVETQYF
V: TRBV7-2; J: TRBJ1-5; CDR3: CASSLANSNQPQHF
V: TRBV2; J: TRBJ2-3; CDR3: CASSSRTRTTDTQYF
V: TRBV6-2/TRBV6-3; J: TRBJ2-7; CDR3: CASGRLPAYEQYF
V: TRBV7-2; J: TRBJ1-1; CDR3: CASSLEIGTGAEAFF
V: TRBV2; J: TRBJ1-2; CDR3: CATSPQGAENGYTF
V: TRBV4-1; J: TRBJ2-5; CDR3: CASRDRGTDQTQYF
V: TRBV4-1; J: TRBJ1-5; CDR3: CASSQESNQPQHF
V: TRBV5-5; J: TRBJ1-1; CDR3: CASSFRIGGTEAFF
V: TRBV27; J: TRBJ2-6; CDR3: CASSLSVLRPGQGTGANVLTF
V: TRBV20-1; J: TRBJ2-7; CDR3: CSARDPNSSGRFEQYF
V: TRBV20-1; J: TRBJ2-4; CDR3: CSARASGENIQYF
V: TRBV9; J: TRBJ2-6; CDR3: CASSAGQVGLSGANVLTF
V: TRBV20-1; J: TRBJ1-1; CDR3: CSARLQPSNTEAFF
V: TRBV27; J: TRBJ2-5; CDR3: CASSFVGLQETQYF
V: TRBV2; J: TRBJ1-2; CDR3: CASSDPGANYGYTF
V: TRBV6-2/TRBV6-3; J: TRBJ2-5; CDR3: CASSYSSPETQYF
V: TRBV20-1; J: TRBJ2-7; CDR3: CSAIRRDEQYF
V: TRBV10-3; J: TRBJ2-7; CDR3: CAISEGLGWYEQYF
V: TRBV6-1; J: TRBJ1-2; CDR3: CASQKSQGVYGYTF
V: TRBV6-1; J: TRBJ2-7; CDR3: CASSTGDTGEQYF
V: TRBV7-2; J: TRBJ2-7; CDR3: CASSLGGIFFDEQYF
V: TRBV10-3; J: TRBJ1-1; CDR3: CAITVAGNTEAFF
V: TRBV12-3/TRBV12-4; J: TRBJ1-2; CDR3: CASSLTVNYGYTF
V: TRBV6-1; J: TRBJ1-2; CDR3: CASSVDTGGKNYGYTF
V: TRBV12-3/TRBV12-4; J: TRBJ2-2; CDR3: CASSSRGRGGSTGELFF
V: TRBV7-2; J: TRBJ2-7; CDR3: CASSLIGEQYF
V: TRBV6-1; J: TRBJ2-7; CDR3: CASSPRQYGRANEQYF
V: TRBV11-1; J: TRBJ2-5; CDR3: CASSWGNTGQKETQYF
V: TRBV4-3; J: TRBJ2-7; CDR3: CASSQGTSATYEQYF
V: TRBV6-5; J: TRBJ1-2; CDR3: CASSYLGTGKGYGYTF
V: TRBV2; J: TRBJ2-5; CDR3: CASSDQPGRKETQYF
V: TRBV2; J: TRBJ2-2; CDR3: CASSGDSYTGELFF
V: TRBV20-1; J: TRBJ1-1; CDR3: CSARPNGMNTEAFF
V: TRBV7-9; J: TRBJ1-2; CDR3: CASSFTDPPVDGYTF
V: TRBV6-4; J: TRBJ2-7; CDR3: CASSDNRDDSYEQYF
V: TRBV5-1; J: TRBJ1-1; CDR3: CASVPDRTGRTEAFF
V: TRBV28; J: TRBJ2-2; CDR3: CASHLGQGVKDGELFF
V: TRBV20-1; J: TRBJ1-5; CDR3: CSARITGSYQPQHF
V: TRBV6-1; J: TRBJ1-2; CDR3: CASSRDRGSANYGYTF
V: TRBV20-1; J: TRBJ2-7; CDR3: CSATIESPGHTFSYEQYF
V: TRBV20-1; J: TRBJ2-7; CDR3: CSRPSGSTDEQYF